The 28 T cell receptor beta chains listed next were all sequenced from one sample in a study of blood T cell repertoires in COVID-19 (TCRdb year 2020). Library preparation used the immunoSEQ multiplex PCR assay. The table was pulled from immuneACCESS by TCRdb, which kept in-frame rearrangements only. Such tables lose some clones; where checked, under half of the loss comes from unresolved V genes, and the rest has no known cause. For this sample the table gives around 250,000 clones, of which approximately 82% were detected only once. Approximately 9% of the sample is in the top ten clones. The sample comprised peripheral blood. The receptors stem from a man aged 35-49 years with active or convalescent COVID-19.

This clone was recorded only once. CDR3 residues: CASSKQGARATNEKLFF. The CDR3 nucleotides are TGTGCCAGTAGTAAACAGGGGGCGAGAGCAACTAATGAAAAACTGTTTTTT. The V and J genes are TRBV19 and TRBJ1-4; 9 bases map to TRBD1. J gave up 0 bases and V 4 bases, and 6 bases lay outside the gene matches. The CDR3 sequence is 17 residues long. Germline V CDR1 and CDR2: LNHDA, SQIVND (reference sequence).

This chain connects TRBV5-6 to TRBJ2-5; 8 bases fit TRBD2. This CDR3 is 16 amino acids long. Germline V gene lookup returns CDR1 SGHDT and CDR2 YYEEEE. With 4 bases clipped from V and 3 bases from J, the junction kept 11 bases outside the gene matches. In DNA form, the CDR3 reads TGTGCCAGCAGCGCCTTAGGCGGGGGGCCTGAAGAGACCCAGTACTTC. It specifies CASSALGGGPEETQYF.

The rearrangement joins TRBV15 to TRBJ1-6; D call uncertain. The CDR3 spans 15 residues. Germline lookup yields CDR1 LNHNV and CDR2 YYDKDF (reference sequence). V was shortened by 0 bases and J by 4 bases, with 7 bases between the two germline ends. The CDR3 loop reads CATSREGGYNSPLHF. As DNA, the CDR3 is TGTGCCACCAGCAGAGAAGGAGGGTATAATTCACCCCTCCACTTT. Supplemented by reference TRBV15 and TRBJ1-6, the full variable domain reads DAMVIQNPRYQVTQFGKPVTLSCSQTLNHNVMYWYQQKSSQAPKLLFHYYDKDFNNEADTPDNFQSRRPNTSFCFLDIRSPGLGDTAMYLCATSREGGYNSPLHFGNGTRLTVT.

The chain combines TRBV24-1 with TRBJ1-2; maybe TRBD1 (6 bases). V gave up 0 bases and J gave up 6 bases, with 16 bases separating them. Germline-derived CDR1 and CDR2 are KGHDR and SFDVKD. The CDR3 loop spans 16 amino acids. The DNA of the CDR3 is TGTGCCACCAGTGATTTGAATAAGGGGGGGTCGGATGGCTACACCTTC. Translation gives CATSDLNKGGSDGYTF.

This clone was detected once. The J gene is TRBJ1-5, the V gene TRBV5-6, with a possible D match to TRBD1 (5 bases). Trimming took off 2 bases at V and 1 base at J, with 10 bases between the two ends. Germline V gene lookup returns CDR1 SGHDT and CDR2 YYEEEE. This CDR3 contains 15 residues. CDR3 nucleotide sequence: TGTGCCAGCAGCTTTAGGGGTTGGAGCAATCAGCCCCAGCATTTT. Translated: CASSFRGWSNQPQHF.

This rearrangement joins TRBV6-5 to TRBJ2-5; perhaps TRBD2 as D (6 bases). The V gene lost 0 bases and the J gene lost 1 base, with 12 bases spanning the gap. CDR3 size: 16 residues. Germline assignment: CDR1 MNHEY and CDR2 SVGAGI. The CDR3 DNA reads as TGTGCCAGCAGTTACTCTACGGGAGCTGTCCAAGAGACCCAGTACTTC. As protein: CASSYSTGAVQETQYF.

This clone has just one count. The chain joins TRBV28 to TRBJ2-5; weak D call: TRBD2 (6 bases). The CDR3 totals 13 residues. Germline-derived CDR1 and CDR2 are MDHEN and SYDVKM. Deletions cut 3 bases from V and 5 bases from J, with 10 bases between. CDR3 in amino acids: CASSLEGVETQYF. CDR3 coding DNA: TGTGCCAGCAGTTTGGAGGGAGTGGAGACCCAGTACTTC. The whole variable domain, remainder taken from reference TRBV28 and TRBJ2-5, is DVKVTQSSRYLVKRTGEKVFLECVQDMDHENMFWYRQDPGLGLRLIYFSYDVKMKEKGDIPEGYSVSREKKERFSLILESASTNQTSMYLCASSLEGVETQYFGPGTRLLVL.

This clone occurred a few times. The chain combines TRBV10-3 with TRBJ2-1; no clear D. This CDR3 region has 12 residues. Trimming took 6 bases from V and 3 from J, leaving 6 bases between them. Germline loops: CDR1 ENHRY, CDR2 SYGVKD. The CDR3 region is CAISAVYNEQFF. CDR3 coding DNA: TGTGCCATCAGCGCGGTCTACAATGAGCAGTTCTTC.

Notes on this clone: Distinct nucleotide sequences in the sample also encode this CDR3. This chain joins TRBV6-5 and TRBJ1-5; D call uncertain. CDR3 length: 14 amino acids. CDR1 and CDR2 from the germline V gene are MNHEY and SVGAGI. V lost 2 bases to trimming and J lost 4 bases, with 9 bases between them. In DNA form, the CDR3 reads TGTGCCAGCAGTTACCCTGAGGGTAATCAGCCCCAGCATTTT. It encodes CASSYPEGNQPQHF.

This sequence joins TRBV10-2 and TRBJ1-3; 8 positions match TRBD1. Unmatched junction bases numbered 9, after V lost 3 bases and J lost 2 bases. The CDR3 totals 17 residues. Germline V gene data show CDR1 as WSHSY and CDR2 as SAAADI. Here the CDR3 DNA reads TGCGCCAGCAGTGACCTGGGCGGACAGGGAGCTGGAAACACCATATATTTT. This codes for CASSDLGGQGAGNTIYF.

The chain has TRBV5-5 and TRBJ1-3; D gene ambiguous. Trimming took off 4 bases at V and 6 bases at J, with 8 bases between the two ends. Germline V gives CDR1 SGHKS, CDR2 YYEKEE (reference sequence). The CDR3 is 12 amino acids. This chain's CDR3 is CASSPAVNTIYF. In DNA, the CDR3 is TGTGCCAGCAGCCCCGCAGTAAACACCATATATTTT.

DNA for the CDR3: TGTGCCAGCAGCTACAGGGGTATGAAGGACACTGAAGCTTTCTTT. Protein: CASSYRGMKDTEAFF. The genes are TRBV7-8 and TRBJ1-1, with 7 positions matching TRBD1. CDR3 size: 15 residues. Unmatched junction bases numbered 8, after V lost 4 bases and J lost 3 bases. Germline-derived CDR1 and CDR2 are SGHVS and FQNEAQ.

The rearrangement links TRBV30 to TRBJ1-3; 7 nucleotides align to TRBD1. CDR3 size: 14 residues. Germline lookup yields CDR1 GTSNPN and CDR2 SVGIG (reference sequence). V was pared by 5 bases and J by 9 bases, with 13 bases of the junction left unmatched. The CDR3, as DNA: TGTGCCTGGGGGGGACAGCCCTGGAGAGGCACCATATATTTT. Translation gives CAWGGQPWRGTIYF.

Only one count was recorded for this clone. CDR3 sequence (DNA): TGTGCCAGCAGCTTATTCGTTAATGAAAAACTGTTTTTT. Translation gives CASSLFVNEKLFF. The chain employs TRBV11-3 and TRBJ1-4; no clear D. The CDR3 totals 13 residues. The germline V gene has CDR1 SGHNT and CDR2 YENEEA. V was cut by 2 bases and J by 4 bases, with 5 bases left in between.

The chain has TRBV27 and TRBJ2-6; 12 bases are shared with TRBD1. Per germline, CDR1 MNHEY and CDR2 SMNVEV (reference sequence). V gave up 2 bases and J gave up 2 bases; unmatched junction bases: 1. The CDR3 consists of 17 residues. CDR3 sequence: CASSLGTGGAGANVLTF. The DNA of the CDR3 is TGTGCCAGCAGTTTAGGGACAGGGGGCGCTGGGGCCAACGTCCTGACTTTC.

This chain links TRBV24-1 with TRBJ2-3; D is uncertain. This CDR3 comprises 14 residues. With 4 bases removed from V and 9 bases from J, the gap between germline ends came to 16 bases. Per the germline V gene, CDR1 is KGHDR and CDR2 is SFDVKD. CDR3 sequence reads: CATSDPRDGSTQYF. The DNA for the CDR3 is TGTGCCACCAGTGACCCAAGAGACGGGTCCACGCAGTATTTT.

V usage is TRBV6-5 and J usage is TRBJ2-1, with 9 bases fitting TRBD2. Losses at the gene ends were 2 bases for V and 8 bases for J; bases not matched to a gene: 4. The CDR3 length is 14 residues. Germline V gene lookup returns CDR1 MNHEY and CDR2 SVGAGI. The CDR3 loop is CASSYTAGGHEQFF. The DNA for the CDR3 is TGTGCCAGCAGTTACACAGCGGGGGGCCATGAGCAGTTCTTC.

The chain has TRBV30 and TRBJ1-3, with TRBD1 matching 9 bases. The CDR3 totals 17 residues. V shed 1 base, J shed 0 bases, and the junction held 7 bases outside the gene matches. Germline values: CDR1 GTSNPN, CDR2 SVGIG (reference sequence). This CDR3 reads CAWSGPGQGSSGNTIYF. The CDR3 nucleotides are TGTGCCTGGAGTGGACCAGGACAGGGGAGCTCTGGAAACACCATATATTTT.

In its sample, this clone was seen a few times. The chain couples TRBV2 to TRBJ2-4, with 7 bases matching TRBD1. The ends lost 3 bases at V and 6 bases at J; junction bases unmatched: 5. The germline CDR1 and CDR2 sequences are SNHLY and FYNNEI. This CDR3 has 14 residues. The DNA for the CDR3 is TGTGCCAGCAGTGAGACGCAGGGGGTAAACATTCAGTACTTC. The encoded protein is CASSETQGVNIQYF.

V is TRBV19 and J is TRBJ1-5; 11 bases line up with TRBD1. The ends lost 5 bases at V and 3 bases at J; junction bases unmatched: 3. From germline, CDR1 is LNHDA and CDR2 SQIVND (reference sequence). This CDR3 has 15 amino acids. The CDR3 nucleotides are TGTGCCAGTAGTTGGACAGGGGGCACCAATCAGCCCCAGCATTTT. Residues: CASSWTGGTNQPQHF.

The CDR3 DNA follows: TGTGCCTGGGAGACTAGCGGGACTTTTTACTTC. Its translation is CAWETSGTFYF. V usage is TRBV30 and J usage is TRBJ2-5, with 11 bases that match TRBD2. Germline values: CDR1 GTSNPN, CDR2 SVGIG (reference sequence). V lost 5 bases, J lost 14 bases, and 7 bases stayed unmatched. This CDR3 region has 11 residues.

The chain joins TRBV10-2 to TRBJ2-7; 7 bases are shared with TRBD1. The CDR3 contains 15 residues. Trimming took 8 bases from V and 5 from J; bases not matched to a gene: 15. CDR1 WSHSY and CDR2 SAAADI come from the germline V gene. The CDR3 spells CASGPRQGRVNEQYF. The CDR3 region has the DNA TGCGCCAGCGGACCTCGACAGGGAAGAGTTAACGAGCAGTACTTC.

This CDR3 reads CSVGRTGGELFF. The CDR3 DNA follows: TGCAGCGTCGGGCGGACTGGCGGGGAGCTGTTTTTT. J is TRBJ2-2 and V is TRBV29-1; a possible D gene is TRBD2 (5 bases). The CDR3 contains 12 residues. Trimming removed 6 bases from V and 7 bases from J, with 12 bases in between. CDR1 and CDR2 from the germline V gene are SQVTM and ANQGSEA.

V usage is TRBV9 and J usage is TRBJ1-1; D remains ambiguous. Deletions cut 4 bases from V and 5 bases from J, with 15 bases between. Germline CDR1 is SGDLS and CDR2 is YYNGEE. The CDR3 covers 14 residues. CDR3 loop: CASSPREGRTEAFF. The CDR3 DNA reads as TGTGCCAGCAGCCCACGGGAGGGTCGGACTGAAGCTTTCTTT.

V gene TRBV27 combines with J gene TRBJ2-1; TRBD1 might be the D (6 bases). The germline V gene encodes CDR1 MNHEY and CDR2 SMNVEV (reference sequence). The CDR3 covers 17 residues. The V and J ends lost 0 bases and 5 bases respectively, with 17 bases between them. CDR3 nucleotides: TGTGCCAGCAGTTTATCGAGGGGGTTCTGGATAGACAATGAGCAGTTCTTC. It is translated as CASSLSRGFWIDNEQFF.

The chain uses TRBV7-9 and TRBJ1-2, with D hard to call. The CDR3 consists of 13 residues. Germline CDR1 and CDR2: SEHNR and FQNEAQ (reference sequence). V gave up 2 bases and J gave up 4 bases, with 8 bases separating them. The DNA for the CDR3 is TGTGCCAGCAGCTTAACAGAGACCTATGGCTACACCTTC. It specifies CASSLTETYGYTF.

In this sample, this clone turned up once. The gene calls are TRBV2 and TRBJ1-5; 9 bases align to TRBD1. Germline V gene sequence: CDR1 SNHLY, CDR2 FYNNEI. CDR3 size: 14 residues. Trimming removed 7 bases from V and 4 bases from J; junction bases left unmatched: 5. The CDR3 loop reads CASTTGQGNQPQHF. The CDR3, as DNA: TGTGCCAGCACCACAGGACAGGGGAATCAGCCCCAGCATTTT.

The J gene is TRBJ2-3, the V gene TRBV2; the match to TRBD2 covers 7 bases. Trimming cost V 6 bases and J 6 bases; bases outside gene matches: 9. The CDR3 consists of 14 residues. Germline V gene lookup returns CDR1 SNHLY and CDR2 FYNNEI. The CDR3 protein is CASSGGGPWDTQYF. The CDR3 DNA follows: TGTGCCAGCAGCGGGGGAGGGCCTTGGGATACGCAGTATTTT.